Following are 23 T cell receptor beta chains from one sample sequenced in a study of blood T cell repertoires in COVID-19. Profiling relied on immunoSEQ multiplex PCR, and the TCRdb table lists in-frame clones only, not all of them. Of about 180,000 clones listed, approximately 86% are singletons. The sequenced sample was peripheral blood. The receptors come from a man aged 45-65 years with active or convalescent COVID-19.

The gene calls are TRBV5-5 and TRBJ2-7; 8 bases align to TRBD1. After removal of 2 bases from V and 2 bases from J, the junction contained 6 bases not matched to a gene. Looked up from germline, CDR1 is SGHKS and CDR2 is YYEKEE (reference sequence). This CDR3 contains 15 residues. CDR3 in amino acids: CASSLAGGLAYEQYF. The CDR3 nucleotides read TGTGCCAGCAGCTTAGCAGGGGGCCTGGCCTACGAGCAGTACTTC.

The V gene is TRBV28, the J gene TRBJ2-7; D is ambiguous. Trimming removed 5 bases at V and 2 bases at J, with 16 bases between. Per germline, CDR1 MDHEN and CDR2 SYDVKM. The CDR3 runs to 15 residues. DNA for the CDR3: TGTGCCAGCAGTCCGTATGAGCCTGCTGCCTACGAGCAGTACTTC. This gives the protein CASSPYEPAAYEQYF.

The rearrangement joins TRBV6-1 to TRBJ1-4, with TRBD1 as a possible D gene (5 bases). Trimming cost V 2 bases and J 10 bases, with 17 bases left between them. The CDR3 runs to 15 residues. The germline CDR1 and CDR2 sequences are MNHNS and SASEGT. The CDR3 DNA sequence: TGTGCCAGCAGTGAACCCCAGGGAGGGGAAGGAAAACTGTTTTTT. Translating gives CASSEPQGGEGKLFF.

V usage is TRBV7-3 and J usage is TRBJ2-6; D uncertain. CDR1 is SGHTA, CDR2 FQGTGA, per germline. Between the trimmed V and J ends, which lost 8 bases and 2 bases, there was a span of 13 bases. The CDR3 totals 15 residues. This CDR3 reads CASADRVTGANVLTF. CDR3 sequence (DNA): TGTGCCAGCGCGGATAGAGTAACTGGGGCCAACGTCCTGACTTTC.

This chain links TRBV14 with TRBJ2-1, with 14 bases aligning to TRBD2. The CDR3 runs to 20 residues. V was pared by 4 bases and J by 2 bases, with 13 bases of the junction left unmatched. The germline CDR1 and CDR2 sequences are SGHDN and FVKESK. CDR3: CASSRDSRGTSGRPYNEQFF. CDR3 DNA sequence: TGTGCCAGCAGCCGCGACTCTCGTGGGACTAGCGGGAGACCCTACAATGAGCAGTTCTTC.

The rearrangement uses TRBV28 and TRBJ2-7, with TRBD1 identical over 8 bases. Germline lookup yields CDR1 MDHEN and CDR2 SYDVKM. This CDR3 region has 14 residues. Trimming at V came to 8 bases and at J to 0 bases, leaving 6 bases not matched to a gene. CDR3 in DNA: TGTGCCAGCTACCCCGGGACAGGCTCCTACGAGCAGTACTTC. It translates to CASYPGTGSYEQYF.

The chain employs TRBV28 and TRBJ2-1; 8 bases map to TRBD1. This CDR3 comprises 18 residues. The germline V gene encodes CDR1 MDHEN and CDR2 SYDVKM. V lost 5 bases and J lost 3; bases outside the gene matches: 15. The CDR3, as DNA: TGTGCCAGCAGTCACACCAGGGGGCCAGAGCGGTTCTACAATGAGCAGTTCTTC. Its translation is CASSHTRGPERFYNEQFF. Full variable domain (rest looked up from reference TRBV28 and TRBJ2-1): DVKVTQSSRYLVKRTGEKVFLECVQDMDHENMFWYRQDPGLGLRLIYFSYDVKMKEKGDIPEGYSVSREKKERFSLILESASTNQTSMYLCASSHTRGPERFYNEQFFGPGTRLTVL.

Note on this clone: Other nucleotide sequences from this sample produce the same CDR3. The genes are TRBV15 and TRBJ2-5, with 7 positions matching TRBD1. Germline V gene sequence: CDR1 LNHNV, CDR2 YYDKDF (reference sequence). The length of the CDR3 is 14 residues. V shed 0 bases, J shed 5 bases, and the junction held 3 bases outside the gene matches. CDR3 DNA: TGTGCCACCAGCAGAGATAGGGGGCAGGAGACCCAGTACTTC. It yields the protein CATSRDRGQETQYF.

V gene TRBV28 combines with J gene TRBJ2-3, with D perhaps TRBD2 (8 bases). V was pared by 3 bases and J by 1 base, with 11 bases between. This CDR3 region has 15 residues. Germline values: CDR1 MDHEN, CDR2 SYDVKM. DNA of the CDR3: TGTGCCAGCAGTTTTAGCGGGACAGGCACAGATACGCAGTATTTT. Translating gives CASSFSGTGTDTQYF.

The chain links TRBV7-6 to TRBJ2-7; D not certain. This CDR3 has 17 amino acids. V was trimmed by 3 bases and J by 0 bases, leaving 18 bases between them. The germline V gene encodes CDR1 SGHVS and CDR2 FNYEAQ. CDR3 in DNA: TGTGCCAGCAGCTTCGTGTTATTCGGAGCTACCTCCTACGAGCAGTACTTC. Translating gives CASSFVLFGATSYEQYF.

This chain links TRBV7-9 with TRBJ2-2; 8 nucleotides agree with TRBD1. V dropped 4 bases and J dropped 7; count of bases not matched to a gene: 8. This CDR3 spans 15 amino acids. The germline CDR1 and CDR2 sequences are SEHNR and FQNEAQ (reference sequence). This CDR3 is CASSSGQGSNGELFF. The CDR3 DNA sequence: TGTGCCAGCAGCTCCGGACAGGGTAGTAACGGGGAGCTGTTTTTT.

CDR3 loop: CSVTQGGNSPLHF. The CDR3 DNA reads TGCAGCGTTACCCAGGGGGGTAATTCACCCCTCCACTTT. The chain links TRBV29-1 to TRBJ1-6; 7 bases agree with TRBD1. This CDR3 contains 13 residues. V gave up 5 bases and J gave up 6 bases; unmatched junction bases: 4. Germline lookup yields CDR1 SQVTM and CDR2 ANQGSEA.

The chain has TRBV15 and TRBJ2-2, with D maybe TRBD1 (6 bases). Germline V CDR1 and CDR2: LNHNV, YYDKDF (reference sequence). CDR3 length: 14 amino acids. V dropped 3 bases and J dropped 4 bases, with 9 bases sitting between them. The CDR3 protein is CATSSLRGTGELFF. DNA for the CDR3: TGTGCCACCAGCAGCCTCAGGGGCACCGGGGAGCTGTTTTTT.

The chain has TRBV5-1 and TRBJ2-3; D perhaps matches TRBD1 (6 bases). Per germline, CDR1 SGHRS and CDR2 YFSETQ. The CDR3 loop spans 16 amino acids. Trimming left V 0 bases short and J 2 bases short, with 13 bases between. CDR3 loop: CASSLGRTDNTDTQYF. The CDR3 DNA sequence: TGCGCCAGCAGCTTGGGAAGGACAGACAACACAGATACGCAGTATTTT.

The chain recombines TRBV2 with TRBJ2-3, with D perhaps TRBD2 (6 bases). V lost 0 bases to trimming and J lost 6 bases, with 7 bases between them. This CDR3 region has 13 residues. Per the germline V gene, CDR1 is SNHLY and CDR2 is FYNNEI. This CDR3 is CASSEAEGDTQYF. CDR3 bases: TGTGCCAGCAGTGAAGCGGAGGGGGATACGCAGTATTTT.

The V call is TRBV3-1 (or the pseudogene TRBV3-2), the J call TRBJ2-3, with TRBD2 matching over 7 bases. With V trimmed by 3 bases and J by 0 bases, 0 bases remained unmatched. The germline CDR1 and CDR2 sequences are LGHDT and YNNKEL (reference sequence). This CDR3 is 14 amino acids long. CDR3 DNA: TGTGCCAGCAGCCATAGCGGGAGCACAGATACGCAGTATTTT. Amino acids: CASSHSGSTDTQYF.

CDR3 coding DNA: TGTGCCAGCAGTTTCGGCGGGATCGGGACCGGGGAGCTGTTTTTT. It is translated as CASSFGGIGTGELFF. V is TRBV28 and J is TRBJ2-2; possible D gene TRBD2, 6 bases. This CDR3 has 15 residues. V shed 3 bases and J shed 5 bases, with 13 bases lying between them. Germline V gives CDR1 MDHEN, CDR2 SYDVKM.

This sequence joins TRBV19 and TRBJ1-1; D uncertain. Germline V gene sequence: CDR1 LNHDA, CDR2 SQIVND (reference sequence). V was clipped by 5 bases and J by 1 base, with 14 bases between them. This CDR3 spans 15 amino acids. CDR3 residues: CASSVSKPRNTEAFF. CDR3 sequence (DNA): TGTGCCAGTAGTGTAAGCAAGCCAAGGAACACTGAAGCTTTCTTT.

The rearrangement links TRBV11-2 to TRBJ2-1, with D perhaps TRBD2 (5 bases). V was trimmed by 5 bases and J by 10 bases, leaving 15 bases between them. CDR3 length: 13 amino acids. Germline CDR1 is SGHAT and CDR2 is FQNNGV. The CDR3 DNA follows: TGTGCCAGCAGCCCCGGACTCAATACAGAGCAGTTCTTC. It yields the protein CASSPGLNTEQFF.

This clone was seen a handful of times. This chain joins TRBV5-4 and TRBJ2-7; D is possibly TRBD2 (6 bases). V lost 4 bases to trimming and J lost 3 bases, with 14 bases between them. The CDR3 contains 14 residues. Per the germline V gene, CDR1 is SGHNT and CDR2 is YYREEE (reference sequence). CDR3 residues: CASSPRDSGYEQYF. In DNA, the CDR3 is TGTGCCAGCAGCCCCCGGGACTCGGGCTACGAGCAGTACTTC.

The chain couples TRBV2 to TRBJ2-7; 7 positions match TRBD2. Trimming took 6 bases from V and 3 from J; bases not matched to a gene: 8. Germline V gives CDR1 SNHLY, CDR2 FYNNEI. CDR3 length: 14 residues. CDR3 amino acids: CASREGGGDYEQYF. The DNA of the CDR3 is TGTGCCAGCAGAGAGGGCGGGGGTGACTACGAGCAGTACTTC. Based on the CDR3 plus reference TRBV2 and TRBJ2-7, the full variable domain is EPEVTQTPSHQVTQMGQEVILRCVPISNHLYFYWYRQILGQKVEFLVSFYNNEISEKSEIFDDQFSVERPDGSNFTLKIRSTKLEDSAMYFCASREGGGDYEQYFGPGTRLTVT.

V and J are TRBV12-3 or TRBV12-4 and TRBJ1-2, with D maybe TRBD1 (5 bases). Trimming stripped 3 bases from V and 4 bases from J, with 9 bases between. CDR3 length equals 13 residues. The CDR3 is CASSLEGSYGYTF. DNA for the CDR3: TGTGCCAGCAGTTTGGAGGGGTCCTATGGCTACACCTTC.

V usage is TRBV18 and J usage is TRBJ1-1, with D possibly TRBD1 on 6 matching bases. The ends were cut back, 2 bases at V and 5 bases at J, with 15 bases in the middle. CDR1 KGHSH and CDR2 LQKENI come from the germline V gene. The CDR3 is 15 amino acids. In DNA, the CDR3 is TGTGCCAGCTCACCAAGCGTCAGGGGTGAGACTGAAGCTTTCTTT. Amino acid sequence: CASSPSVRGETEAFF.